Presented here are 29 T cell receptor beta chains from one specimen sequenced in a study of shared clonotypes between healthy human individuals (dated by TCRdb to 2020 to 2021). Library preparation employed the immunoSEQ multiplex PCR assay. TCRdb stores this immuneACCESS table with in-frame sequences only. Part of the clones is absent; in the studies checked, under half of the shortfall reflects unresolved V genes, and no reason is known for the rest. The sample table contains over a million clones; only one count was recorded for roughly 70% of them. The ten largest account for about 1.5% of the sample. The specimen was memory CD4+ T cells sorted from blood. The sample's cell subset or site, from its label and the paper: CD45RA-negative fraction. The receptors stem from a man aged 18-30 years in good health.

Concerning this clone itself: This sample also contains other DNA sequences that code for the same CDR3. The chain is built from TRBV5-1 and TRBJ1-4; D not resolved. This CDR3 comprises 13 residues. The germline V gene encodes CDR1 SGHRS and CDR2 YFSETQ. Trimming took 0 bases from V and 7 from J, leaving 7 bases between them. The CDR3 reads CASSLGNSEKLFF. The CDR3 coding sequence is TGCGCCAGCAGCTTGGGCAACAGTGAAAAACTGTTTTTT.

CDR3 nucleotide sequence: TGTGCCAGTAGTATAGACGGGGATCAGCCCCAGCATTTT. This gives the protein CASSIDGDQPQHF. The rearrangement uses TRBV19 and TRBJ1-5; D gene unclear. The CDR3 totals 13 residues. In germline, CDR1 is LNHDA, CDR2 SQIVND (reference sequence). The germline V and J ends were trimmed by 0 bases and 5 bases, with 5 bases remaining between them. The full variable domain, its missing parts supplied by reference TRBV19 and TRBJ1-5, is DGGITQSPKYLFRKEGQNVTLSCEQNLNHDAMYWYRQDPGQGLRLIYYSQIVNDFQKGDIAEGYSVSREKKESFPLTVTSAQKNPTAFYLCASSIDGDQPQHFGDGTRLSIL.

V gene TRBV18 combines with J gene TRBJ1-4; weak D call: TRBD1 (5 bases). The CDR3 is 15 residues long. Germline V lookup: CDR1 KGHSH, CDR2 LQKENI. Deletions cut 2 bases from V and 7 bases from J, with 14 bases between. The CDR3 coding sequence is TGTGCCAGCTCACCAGGGGGAACAGCGGGTGAAAAACTGTTTTTT. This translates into CASSPGGTAGEKLFF.

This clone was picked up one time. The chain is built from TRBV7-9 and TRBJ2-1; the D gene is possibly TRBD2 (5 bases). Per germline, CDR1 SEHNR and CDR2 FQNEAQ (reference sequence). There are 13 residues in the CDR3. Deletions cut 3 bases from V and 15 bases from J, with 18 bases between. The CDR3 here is CASSFTGVGMRFF. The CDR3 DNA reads TGTGCCAGCAGCTTTACCGGGGTAGGAATGAGGTTCTTC.

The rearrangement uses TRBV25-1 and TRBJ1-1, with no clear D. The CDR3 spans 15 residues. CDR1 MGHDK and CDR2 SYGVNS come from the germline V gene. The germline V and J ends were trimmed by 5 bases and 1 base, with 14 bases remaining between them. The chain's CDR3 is CASSRNLAGNTEAFF. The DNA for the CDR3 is TGTGCCAGCAGTCGTAACCTGGCCGGGAACACTGAAGCTTTCTTT.

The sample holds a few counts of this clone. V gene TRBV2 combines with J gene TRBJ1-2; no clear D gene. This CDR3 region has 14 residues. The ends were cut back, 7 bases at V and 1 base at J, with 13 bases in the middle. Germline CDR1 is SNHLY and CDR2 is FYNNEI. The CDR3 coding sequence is TGTGCCAGCATAACCCCTCGGGGTAACTATGGCTACACCTTC. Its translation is CASITPRGNYGYTF.

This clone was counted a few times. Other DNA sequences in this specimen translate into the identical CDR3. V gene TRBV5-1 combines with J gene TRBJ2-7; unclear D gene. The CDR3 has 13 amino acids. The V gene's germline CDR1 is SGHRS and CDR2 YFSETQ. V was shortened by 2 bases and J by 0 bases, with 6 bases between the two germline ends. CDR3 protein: CASSFLSSYEQYF. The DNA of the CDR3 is TGCGCCAGCAGCTTCCTAAGCTCCTACGAGCAGTACTTC.

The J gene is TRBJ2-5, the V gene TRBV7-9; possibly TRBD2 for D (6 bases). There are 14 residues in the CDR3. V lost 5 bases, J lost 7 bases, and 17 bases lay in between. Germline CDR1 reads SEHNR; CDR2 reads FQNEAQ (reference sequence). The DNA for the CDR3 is TGTGCCAGCAGCCCAGTGGGGGGAGTGGGGACCCAGTACTTC. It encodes CASSPVGGVGTQYF.

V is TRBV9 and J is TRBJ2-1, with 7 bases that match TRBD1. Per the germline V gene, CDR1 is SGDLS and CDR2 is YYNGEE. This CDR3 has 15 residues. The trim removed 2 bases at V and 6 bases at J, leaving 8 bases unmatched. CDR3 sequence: CASSVQGQVFNEQFF. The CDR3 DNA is TGTGCCAGCAGCGTCCAAGGACAGGTGTTCAATGAGCAGTTCTTC.

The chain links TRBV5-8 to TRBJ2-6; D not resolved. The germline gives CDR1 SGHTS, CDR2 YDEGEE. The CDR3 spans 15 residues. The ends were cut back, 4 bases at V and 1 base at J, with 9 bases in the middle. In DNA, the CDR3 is TGTGCCAGCAGCCCTCGACCTTCTGGGGCCAACGTCCTGACTTTC. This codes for CASSPRPSGANVLTF.

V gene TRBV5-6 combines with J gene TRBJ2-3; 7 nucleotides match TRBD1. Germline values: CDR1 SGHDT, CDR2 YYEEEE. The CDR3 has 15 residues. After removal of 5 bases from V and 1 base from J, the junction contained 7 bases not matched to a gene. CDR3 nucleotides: TGTGCCAGCAGAAGAATAGGACAGGGCACAGATACGCAGTATTTT. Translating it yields CASRRIGQGTDTQYF. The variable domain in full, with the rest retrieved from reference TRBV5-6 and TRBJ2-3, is DAGVTQSPTHLIKTRGQQVTLRCSPKSGHDTVSWYQQALGQGPQFIFQYYEEEERQRGNFPDRFSGHQFPNYSSELNVNALLLGDSALYLCASRRIGQGTDTQYFGPGTRLTVL.

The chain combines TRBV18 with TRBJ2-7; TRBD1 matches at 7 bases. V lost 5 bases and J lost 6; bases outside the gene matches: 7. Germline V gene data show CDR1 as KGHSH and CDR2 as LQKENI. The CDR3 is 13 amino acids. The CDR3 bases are TGTGCCAGCTCAGCCCGACAGGGCGGCGAGCAGTACTTC. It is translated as CASSARQGGEQYF.

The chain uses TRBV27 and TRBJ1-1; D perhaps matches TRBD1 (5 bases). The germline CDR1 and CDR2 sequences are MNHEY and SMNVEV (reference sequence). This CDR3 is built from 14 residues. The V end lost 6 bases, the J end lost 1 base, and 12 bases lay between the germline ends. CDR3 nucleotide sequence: TGTGCCAGCAGCTTTCCCGGGGCGAACACTGAAGCTTTCTTT. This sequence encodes CASSFPGANTEAFF.

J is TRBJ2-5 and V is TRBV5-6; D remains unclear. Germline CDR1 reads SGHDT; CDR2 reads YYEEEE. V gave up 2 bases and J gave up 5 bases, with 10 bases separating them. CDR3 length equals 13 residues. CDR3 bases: TGTGCCAGCAGCTTCTTGGAGCCCGAGACCCAGTACTTC. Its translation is CASSFLEPETQYF.

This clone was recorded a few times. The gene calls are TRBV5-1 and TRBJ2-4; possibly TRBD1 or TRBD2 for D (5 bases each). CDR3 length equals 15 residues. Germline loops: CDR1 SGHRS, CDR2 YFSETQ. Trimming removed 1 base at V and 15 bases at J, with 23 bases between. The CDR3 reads CASSLSFGGTNVWYF. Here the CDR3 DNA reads TGCGCCAGCAGCTTGAGTTTTGGGGGTACTAATGTGTGGTACTTC.

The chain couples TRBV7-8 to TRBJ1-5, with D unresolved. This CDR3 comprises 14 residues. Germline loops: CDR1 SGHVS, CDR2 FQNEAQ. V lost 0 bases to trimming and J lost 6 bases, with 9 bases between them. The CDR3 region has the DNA TGTGCCAGCAGCTTAGCCGGGAAAGGTCAGCCCCAGCATTTT. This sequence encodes CASSLAGKGQPQHF.

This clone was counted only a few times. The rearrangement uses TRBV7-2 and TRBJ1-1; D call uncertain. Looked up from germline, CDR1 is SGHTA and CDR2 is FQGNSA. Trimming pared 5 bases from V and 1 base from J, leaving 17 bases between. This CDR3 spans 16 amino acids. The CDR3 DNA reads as TGTGCCAGCAGCGAACAACCAGTCGGATCGAACACTGAAGCTTTCTTT. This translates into CASSEQPVGSNTEAFF.

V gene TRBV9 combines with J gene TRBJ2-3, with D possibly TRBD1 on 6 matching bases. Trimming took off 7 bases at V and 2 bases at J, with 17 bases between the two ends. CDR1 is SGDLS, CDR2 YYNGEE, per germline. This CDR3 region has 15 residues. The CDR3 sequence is CASAWSRGDTDTQYF. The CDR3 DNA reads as TGTGCCAGCGCTTGGAGCAGGGGTGACACAGATACGCAGTATTTT. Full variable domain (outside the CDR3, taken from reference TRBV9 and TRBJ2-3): DSGVTQTPKHLITATGQRVTLRCSPRSGDLSVYWYQQSLDQGLQFLIQYYNGEERAKGNILERFSAQQFPDLHSELNLSSLELGDSALYFCASAWSRGDTDTQYFGPGTRLTVL.

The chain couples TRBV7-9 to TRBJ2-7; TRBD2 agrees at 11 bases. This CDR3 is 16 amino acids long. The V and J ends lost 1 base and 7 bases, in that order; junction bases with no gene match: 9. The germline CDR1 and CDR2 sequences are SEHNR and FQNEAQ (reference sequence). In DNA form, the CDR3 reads TGTGCCAGCAGCTTAGGTCCTAGCGGGAGGCCGGGAGAGCAGTACTTC. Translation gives CASSLGPSGRPGEQYF. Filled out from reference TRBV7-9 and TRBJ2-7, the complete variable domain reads DTGVSQNPRHKITKRGQNVTFRCDPISEHNRLYWYRQTLGQGPEFLTYFQNEAQLEKSRLLSDRFSAERPKGSFSTLEIQRTEQGDSAMYLCASSLGPSGRPGEQYFGPGTRLTVT.

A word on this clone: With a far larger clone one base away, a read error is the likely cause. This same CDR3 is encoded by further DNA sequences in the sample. This CDR3 is CASSLGQGNYGYTF. CDR3 nucleotides: TGCGCCAGCAGCTTGGGACAGGGTAACTATGGCTACACCTTC. V and J are TRBV5-1 and TRBJ1-2, with 7 bases identical to TRBD1. Germline V lookup: CDR1 SGHRS, CDR2 YFSETQ. CDR3 length equals 14 residues. The V gene end was trimmed by 0 bases and the J gene end by 1 base; junction bases not matched to a gene: 0.

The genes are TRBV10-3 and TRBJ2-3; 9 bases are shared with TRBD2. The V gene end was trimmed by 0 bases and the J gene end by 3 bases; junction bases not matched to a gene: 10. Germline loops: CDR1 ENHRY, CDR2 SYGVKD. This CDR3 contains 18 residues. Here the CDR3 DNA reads TGTGCCATCAGTGAGTCCCCTCACGCGGGGGGGCCGACAGATACGCAGTATTTT. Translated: CAISESPHAGGPTDTQYF.

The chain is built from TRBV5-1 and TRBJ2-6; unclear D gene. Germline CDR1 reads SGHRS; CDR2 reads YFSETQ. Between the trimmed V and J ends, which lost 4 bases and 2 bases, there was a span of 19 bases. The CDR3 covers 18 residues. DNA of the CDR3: TGCGCCAGCAGCCCCCGACCCCCCACCTCCCCTGGGGCCAACGTCCTGACTTTC. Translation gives CASSPRPPTSPGANVLTF. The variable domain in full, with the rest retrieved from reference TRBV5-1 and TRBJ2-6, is KAGVTQTPRYLIKTRGQQVTLSCSPISGHRSVSWYQQTPGQGLQFLFEYFSETQRNKGNFPGRFSGRQFSNSRSEMNVSTLELGDSALYLCASSPRPPTSPGANVLTFGAGSRLTVL.

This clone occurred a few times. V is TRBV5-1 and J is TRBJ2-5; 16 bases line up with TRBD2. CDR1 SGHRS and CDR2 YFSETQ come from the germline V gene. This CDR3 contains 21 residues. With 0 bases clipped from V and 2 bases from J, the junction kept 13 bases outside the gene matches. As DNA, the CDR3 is TGCGCCAGCAGCTTGGCACCACCCTCGGGACTAGCGGGGGGGGGTCAAGAGACCCAGTACTTC. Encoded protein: CASSLAPPSGLAGGGQETQYF.

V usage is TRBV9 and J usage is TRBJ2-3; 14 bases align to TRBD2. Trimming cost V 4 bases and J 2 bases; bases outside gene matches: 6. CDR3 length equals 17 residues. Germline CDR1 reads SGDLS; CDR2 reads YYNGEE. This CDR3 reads CASSSWTSGRYTDTQYF. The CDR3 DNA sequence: TGTGCCAGCAGCTCATGGACTAGCGGGAGGTACACAGATACGCAGTATTTT.

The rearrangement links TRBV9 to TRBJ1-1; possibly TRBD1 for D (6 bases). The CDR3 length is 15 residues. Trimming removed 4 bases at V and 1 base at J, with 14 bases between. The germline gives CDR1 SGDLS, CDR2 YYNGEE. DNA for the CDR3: TGTGCCAGCAGCCCGGACAGCTATCCGAACACTGAAGCTTTCTTT. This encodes CASSPDSYPNTEAFF. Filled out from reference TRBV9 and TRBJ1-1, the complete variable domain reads DSGVTQTPKHLITATGQRVTLRCSPRSGDLSVYWYQQSLDQGLQFLIQYYNGEERAKGNILERFSAQQFPDLHSELNLSSLELGDSALYFCASSPDSYPNTEAFFGQGTRLTVV.

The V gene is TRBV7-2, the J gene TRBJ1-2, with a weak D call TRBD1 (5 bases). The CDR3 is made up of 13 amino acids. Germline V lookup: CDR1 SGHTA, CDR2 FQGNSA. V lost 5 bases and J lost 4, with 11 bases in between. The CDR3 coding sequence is TGTGCCAGCAGCGCCGGGGGGAGCTATGGCTACACCTTC. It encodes CASSAGGSYGYTF.

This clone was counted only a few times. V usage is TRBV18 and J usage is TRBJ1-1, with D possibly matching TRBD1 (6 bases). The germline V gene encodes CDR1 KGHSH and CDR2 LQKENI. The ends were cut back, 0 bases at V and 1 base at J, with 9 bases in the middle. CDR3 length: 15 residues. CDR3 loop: CASSPPQDRNTEAFF. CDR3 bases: TGTGCCAGCTCACCACCCCAGGACAGGAACACTGAAGCTTTCTTT.

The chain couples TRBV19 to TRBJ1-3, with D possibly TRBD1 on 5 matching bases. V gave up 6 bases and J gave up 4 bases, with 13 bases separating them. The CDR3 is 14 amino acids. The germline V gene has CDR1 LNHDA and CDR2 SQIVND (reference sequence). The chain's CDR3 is CASRPGGIGNTIYF. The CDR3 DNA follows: TGTGCCAGTAGGCCCGGGGGGATCGGAAACACCATATATTTT.

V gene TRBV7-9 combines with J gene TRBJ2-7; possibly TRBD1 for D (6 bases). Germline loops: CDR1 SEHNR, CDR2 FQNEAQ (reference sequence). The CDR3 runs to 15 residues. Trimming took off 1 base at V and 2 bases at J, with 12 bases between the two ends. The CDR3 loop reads CASSLGGRGPYEQYF. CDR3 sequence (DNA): TGTGCCAGCAGCTTAGGAGGCAGGGGTCCCTACGAGCAGTACTTC. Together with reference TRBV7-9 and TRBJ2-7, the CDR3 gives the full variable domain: DTGVSQNPRHKITKRGQNVTFRCDPISEHNRLYWYRQTLGQGPEFLTYFQNEAQLEKSRLLSDRFSAERPKGSFSTLEIQRTEQGDSAMYLCASSLGGRGPYEQYFGPGTRLTVT.